The T cell receptor beta chain described here comes from a study of OX40 agonist ivuxolimab in advanced cancers. Worth noting for this clone: What it recognizes is unknown.

Data came from immunoSEQ multiplex PCR; TCRdb stores just in-frame clones and leaves some out. This sample has tens of thousands of clones, with about 88% found just once. V was clipped by 3 bases and J by 0 bases, with 6 bases between them. The CDR3 has 15 amino acids. Germline assignment: CDR1 LGHNA and CDR2 YNFKEQ. Study-level findings and limits: At 0.1 to 3.0 mg/kg, clonal expansion of CD4+ and CD8+ blood T cells had occurred by week 6. Among the lowest peripheral clonal expansion occurred in 0.1-3.0 mg/kg partial responders.

The receptor comes from an adult with an advanced solid tumor such as melanoma, head and neck, liver or kidney cancer. The chain is built from TRBV4-2 and TRBJ2-6; D is tentatively TRBD1 or TRBD2 (5 bases each). The material sequenced was CD4+ or CD8+ T cells sorted from blood, taken in a trial of the OX40 agonist ivuxolimab. CDR3 sequence reads: CASSQGDSGANVLTF. In DNA form, the CDR3 reads TGTGCCAGCAGCCAGGGGGACTCTGGGGCCAACGTCCTGACTTTC.